The sequence of this T cell receptor (beta chain) was determined in a study of T cells in Graves' hyperthyroidism and ophthalmopathy. RNA transcripts yielded amplified TCR beta CDR3 regions. HTBI primers drove first-round RT-PCR of the TCR CDR3. TCRdb analysed the multiplex PCR reads with MiXCR anew, one entry per CDR3 protein. The sample consists of under 650,000 distinct CDR3 sequences, under 20% of them appearing once. The CDR3 has 13 amino acids. Germline V gives CDR1 MNHEY, CDR2 SMNVEV (reference sequence). V lost 7 bases, J lost 3 bases, and 9 bases lay in between. Sequenced sample: blood. The sequence was obtained from a woman in her thirties with Graves' hyperthyroidism. The J gene is TRBJ2-2, the V gene TRBV27; no definite D call. This chain's CDR3 is CASILEHTGELFF. The DNA for the CDR3 is TGTGCCAGCATCCTAGAGCACACCGGGGAGCTGTTTTTT.